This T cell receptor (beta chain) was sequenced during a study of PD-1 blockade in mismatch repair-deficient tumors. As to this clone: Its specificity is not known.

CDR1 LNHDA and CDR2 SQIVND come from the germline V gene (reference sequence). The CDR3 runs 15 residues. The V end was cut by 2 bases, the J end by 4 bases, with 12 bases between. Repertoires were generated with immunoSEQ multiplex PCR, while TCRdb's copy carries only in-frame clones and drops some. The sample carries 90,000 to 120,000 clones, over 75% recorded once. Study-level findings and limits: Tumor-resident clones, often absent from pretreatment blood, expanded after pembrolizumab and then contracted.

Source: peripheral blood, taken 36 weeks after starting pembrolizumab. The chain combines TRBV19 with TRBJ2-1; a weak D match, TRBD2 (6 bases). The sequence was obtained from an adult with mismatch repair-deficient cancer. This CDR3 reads CASSISSGLYNEQFF. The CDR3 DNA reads TGTGCCAGTAGTATATCCAGCGGGTTGTACAATGAGCAGTTCTTC. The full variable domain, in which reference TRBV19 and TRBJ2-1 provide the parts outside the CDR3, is DGGITQSPKYLFRKEGQNVTLSCEQNLNHDAMYWYRQDPGQGLRLIYYSQIVNDFQKGDIAEGYSVSREKKESFPLTVTSAQKNPTAFYLCASSISSGLYNEQFFGPGTRLTVL.